One sample yielded the 19 T cell receptor beta chains listed below, sequenced in a study of early T cells in non-severe SARS-CoV-2 infection. TCRdb used MiXCR to reprocess the 5' RACE reads, holding one entry per CDR3 protein. This table has approximately 50,000 distinct CDR3 sequences, about 12% appearing once. The source was whole blood, collected at baseline. The receptors derive from an adult who was a healthcare worker with PCR-confirmed SARS-CoV-2 infection or an uninfected control (not recorded which).

This chain links TRBV6-2 or TRBV6-3 with TRBJ1-5; D uncertain. Trimming shortened V by 2 bases and J by 7 bases, and 12 bases separated the two germline ends. This CDR3 is built from 14 residues. CDR1 is MNHEY and CDR2 is SVGEGT in the germline V gene. The CDR3 protein is CASSYGGFAQPQHF. In DNA, the CDR3 is TGTGCCAGCAGTTACGGAGGGTTCGCACAGCCCCAGCATTTT.

This clonotype was detected many times. This sequence joins TRBV11-2 and TRBJ1-2; 9 bases align to TRBD1. The germline CDR1 and CDR2 sequences are SGHAT and FQNNGV. V was clipped by 4 bases and J by 0 bases; unmatched bases: 12. The CDR3 is 18 residues long. CDR3 region: CASSSSYRGHPSNYGYTF. The CDR3 nucleotides read TGTGCCAGCAGCTCATCTTACAGGGGGCACCCCTCTAACTATGGCTACACCTTC.

The rearrangement links TRBV11-2 to TRBJ2-6, with D uncertain. Trimming removed 5 bases from V and 5 bases from J, with 19 bases in between. Per germline, CDR1 SGHAT and CDR2 FQNNGV. The CDR3 is 17 residues long. The CDR3 DNA reads as TGTGCCAGCAGCCTAGTCGTAACGGGCCCGAGGGCCAACGTCCTGACTTTC. Translating gives CASSLVVTGPRANVLTF.

The J gene is TRBJ1-6, the V gene TRBV3-1; D unresolved. With 1 base removed from V and 5 bases from J, the gap between germline ends came to 9 bases. CDR3 size: 15 residues. Per germline, CDR1 LGHDT and CDR2 YNNKEL (reference sequence). The chain's CDR3 is CASSQGEGNNSPLHF. The CDR3 DNA reads TGTGCCAGCAGCCAAGGGGAAGGGAATAATTCACCCCTCCACTTT.

This chain connects TRBV7-6 to TRBJ1-4; 10 bases map to TRBD1. Germline values: CDR1 SGHVS, CDR2 FNYEAQ. The CDR3 spans 14 residues. Unmatched junction bases numbered 2, after V lost 5 bases and J lost 5 bases. The CDR3 region has the DNA TGTGCCAGCAGCCGGGGACAGGGGAATGAAAAACTGTTTTTT. Its protein is CASSRGQGNEKLFF. Variable domain in full (rest from reference TRBV7-6 and TRBJ1-4): GAGVSQSPRYKVTKRGQDVALRCDPISGHVSLYWYRQALGQGPEFLTYFNYEAQQDKSGLPNDRFSAERPEGSISTLTIQRTEQRDSAMYRCASSRGQGNEKLFFGSGTQLSVL.

This clonotype has only a few counts. V usage is TRBV3-1 and J usage is TRBJ2-1; D is perhaps TRBD2 (6 bases). CDR1 and CDR2 (germline): LGHDT, YNNKEL (reference sequence). The CDR3 spans 15 residues. Trimming removed 4 bases at V and 0 bases at J, with 10 bases between. CDR3 coding DNA: TGTGCCAGCAGCCCCACTAGCAACTCCTACAATGAGCAGTTCTTC. Translation gives CASSPTSNSYNEQFF.

A few counts support this clonotype. CDR3 DNA: TGTGCCAGCTCACCATCAACCGGCAGCACAGATACGCAGTATTTT. This gives the protein CASSPSTGSTDTQYF. The chain has TRBV18 and TRBJ2-3; D is ambiguous. The CDR3 is 15 amino acids. Germline lookup yields CDR1 KGHSH and CDR2 LQKENI. The V gene lost 2 bases and the J gene lost 0 bases, with 9 bases spanning the gap.

This clonotype was recorded many times. The rearrangement links TRBV28 to TRBJ2-1; 7 positions agree with TRBD1. J gave up 8 bases and V 10 bases, and 11 bases lay outside the gene matches. Germline V CDR1 and CDR2: MDHEN, SYDVKM. The length of the CDR3 is 13 residues. The CDR3 DNA reads as TGTGCCATTACAGGGGCCCCATTTGATGAGCAGTTCTTC. Its translation: CAITGAPFDEQFF.

This clonotype was seen more than once but under ten times. This chain joins TRBV7-8 and TRBJ2-3, with TRBD2 matching over 7 bases. The CDR3 has 14 amino acids. Trimming took 1 base from V and 4 from J; bases not matched to a gene: 2. In germline, CDR1 is SGHVS, CDR2 FQNEAQ. In DNA form, the CDR3 reads TGTGCCAGCAGCTTAGGACTAGCATCAGATACGCAGTATTTT. It yields the protein CASSLGLASDTQYF.

This clonotype was counted many times. V and J are TRBV10-2 and TRBJ1-6; 7 bases are a match to TRBD1. Germline V gene lookup returns CDR1 WSHSY and CDR2 SAAADI. V trimming: 5 bases; J trimming: 9 bases; junction bases outside the gene matches: 7. This CDR3 has 14 residues. CDR3 residues: CASSRDRVVSPLHF. The CDR3 DNA reads TGCGCCAGCAGTAGAGACAGGGTGGTTTCACCCCTCCACTTT.

The gene calls are TRBV12-3 or TRBV12-4 and TRBJ2-5; 8 bases are a match to TRBD2. Unmatched junction bases numbered 7, after V lost 6 bases and J lost 1 base. The CDR3 has 15 amino acids. The CDR3 DNA reads TGTGCCAGCAGCCATCCGGGACTAGGCCAAGAGACCCAGTACTTC. Its protein product is CASSHPGLGQETQYF.

The chain couples TRBV18 to TRBJ2-3; 9 bases line up with TRBD1. CDR1 KGHSH and CDR2 LQKENI come from the germline V gene. Trimming at V came to 2 bases and at J to 4 bases, leaving 7 bases not matched to a gene. This CDR3 has 16 amino acids. For the CDR3, the DNA is TGTGCCAGCTCACCAAAGACAGGGGGTTATGCAGATACGCAGTATTTT. As protein: CASSPKTGGYADTQYF.

This clonotype was seen a single time. V is TRBV4-1 and J is TRBJ2-7, with unresolved D. Per germline, CDR1 MGHRA and CDR2 YSYEKL. This CDR3 is 14 amino acids long. The ends were cut back, 3 bases at V and 2 bases at J, with 11 bases in the middle. The CDR3 region is CASSQGEETYEQYF. The CDR3 nucleotides are TGCGCCAGCAGCCAGGGCGAAGAGACCTACGAGCAGTACTTC.

Only a few counts were recorded for this clonotype. The chain employs TRBV7-8 and TRBJ1-3, with a possible D match to TRBD1 (6 bases). The CDR3 contains 17 residues. The germline CDR1 and CDR2 sequences are SGHVS and FQNEAQ. V lost 5 bases and J 4 bases, leaving 21 bases between the germline ends. For the CDR3, the DNA is TGTGCCAGCAGCCCCCGGTCAGGGGCCCTATGGGGAAACACCATATATTTT. Encoded protein: CASSPRSGALWGNTIYF.

The chain has TRBV12-2 and TRBJ2-7; the DNA was not used to check the table's D call, TRBD1. TRBV12-2 constitutes a pseudogene. This CDR3 has 17 residues. The CDR3 is CAPRGQTNNGRYYEQYF. CDR3 DNA sequence: TGTGCGCCCAGGGGGCAGACCAATAACGGACGTTACTACGAGCAGTACTTC.

The chain couples TRBV6-6 to TRBJ2-3; TRBD2 might be the D (6 bases). Germline V gene sequence: CDR1 MNHNY, CDR2 SVGAGI (reference sequence). The CDR3 length is 15 residues. V lost 6 bases and J 0 bases, leaving 13 bases between the germline ends. CDR3 loop: CASSPTRPSTDTQYF. The CDR3 bases are TGTGCCAGCAGCCCGACTAGACCTAGCACAGATACGCAGTATTTT.

The chain recombines TRBV25-1 with TRBJ1-2; TRBD1 aligns across 9 bases. Germline CDR1 and CDR2: MGHDK and SYGVNS. CDR3 size: 15 residues. The V gene end was trimmed by 7 bases and the J gene end by 4 bases; junction bases not matched to a gene: 10. CDR3 in amino acids: CASNDPTGGLYGYTF. The CDR3 nucleotides are TGTGCCAGCAATGATCCCACAGGGGGCCTCTATGGCTACACCTTC.

This clonotype was observed many times. The V and J genes are TRBV7-2 and TRBJ1-5; D call uncertain. The CDR3 is 13 residues long. The V gene's germline CDR1 is SGHTA and CDR2 FQGNSA. The ends were cut back, 2 bases at V and 6 bases at J, with 8 bases in the middle. DNA of the CDR3: TGTGCCAGCAGCTTAACTTTAGGTCAGCCCCAGCATTTT. Protein sequence: CASSLTLGQPQHF.

CDR3 protein: CATSTGLAENTDTQYF. The CDR3 DNA sequence: TGTGCCACCAGCACGGGACTAGCGGAGAATACAGATACGCAGTATTTT. The V call is TRBV24-1, the J call TRBJ2-3; 11 bases agree with TRBD2. V was clipped by 7 bases and J by 3 bases; unmatched bases: 8. The CDR3 length is 16 residues. Germline V gene lookup returns CDR1 KGHDR and CDR2 SFDVKD.